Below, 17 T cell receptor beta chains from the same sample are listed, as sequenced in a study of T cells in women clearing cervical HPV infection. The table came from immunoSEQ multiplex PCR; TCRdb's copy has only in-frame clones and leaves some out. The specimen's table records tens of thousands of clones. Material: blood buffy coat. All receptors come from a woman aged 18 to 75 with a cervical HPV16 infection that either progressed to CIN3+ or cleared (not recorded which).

The part of the CDR3 DNA that was read is TGTGCCAGCAGTGGGGCAGCCAATGAAAAA. It specifies CASSGAANEK. The entire CDR3 sequence reads CASSGAANEKLFF. This sequence joins TRBV2 and TRBJ1-4; D gene unclear. With the read ending 3 residues before the CDR3 end, the germline J gene is used to fill in that end. The germline V and J ends were trimmed by 4 bases and 5 bases, with 8 bases remaining between them. Looked up from germline, CDR1 is SNHLY and CDR2 is FYNNEI. The CDR3 is 13 residues long. The entire variable domain, with the rest obtained from reference TRBV2 and TRBJ1-4, is as follows: EPEVTQTPSHQVTQMGQEVILRCVPISNHLYFYWYRQILGQKVEFLVSFYNNEISEKSEIFDDQFSVERPDGSNFTLKIRSTKLEDSAMYFCASSGAANEKLFFGSGTQLSVL.

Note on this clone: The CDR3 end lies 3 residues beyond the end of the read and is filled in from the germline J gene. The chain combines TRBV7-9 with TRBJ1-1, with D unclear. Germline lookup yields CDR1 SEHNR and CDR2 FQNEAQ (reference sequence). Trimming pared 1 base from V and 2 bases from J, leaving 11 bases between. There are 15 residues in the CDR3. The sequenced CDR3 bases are TGTGCCAGCAGCTTAGAAGGGCAGATCAACACTGAA. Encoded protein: CASSLEGQINTE. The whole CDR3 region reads CASSLEGQINTEAFF.

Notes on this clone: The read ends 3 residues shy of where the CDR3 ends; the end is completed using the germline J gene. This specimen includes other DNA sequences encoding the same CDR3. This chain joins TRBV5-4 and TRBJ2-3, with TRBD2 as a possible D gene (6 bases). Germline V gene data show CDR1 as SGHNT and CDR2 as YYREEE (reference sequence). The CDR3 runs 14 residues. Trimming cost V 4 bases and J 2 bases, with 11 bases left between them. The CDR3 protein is CASSAGQYTDTQYF. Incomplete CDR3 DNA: TGTGCCAGCAGCGCGGGGCAGTACACAGATACG.

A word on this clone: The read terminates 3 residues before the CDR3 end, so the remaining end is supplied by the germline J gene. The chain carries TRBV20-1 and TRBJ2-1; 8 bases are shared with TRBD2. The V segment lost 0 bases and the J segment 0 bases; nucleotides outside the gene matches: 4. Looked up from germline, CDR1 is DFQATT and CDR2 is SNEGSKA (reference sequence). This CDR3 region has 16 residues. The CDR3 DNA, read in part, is TGCAGTGCTAGAGATTCAGCGGGAGTCTCCTACAATGAG. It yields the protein CSARDSAGVSYNE. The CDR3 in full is CSARDSAGVSYNEQFF.

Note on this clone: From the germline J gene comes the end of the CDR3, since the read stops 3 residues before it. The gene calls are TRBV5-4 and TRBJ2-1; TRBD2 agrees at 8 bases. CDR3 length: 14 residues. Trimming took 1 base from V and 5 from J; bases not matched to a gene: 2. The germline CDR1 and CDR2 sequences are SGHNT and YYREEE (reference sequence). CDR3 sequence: CASSLTAGDNEQFF. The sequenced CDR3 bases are TGTGCCAGCAGCTTGACAGCGGGAGACAATGAG.

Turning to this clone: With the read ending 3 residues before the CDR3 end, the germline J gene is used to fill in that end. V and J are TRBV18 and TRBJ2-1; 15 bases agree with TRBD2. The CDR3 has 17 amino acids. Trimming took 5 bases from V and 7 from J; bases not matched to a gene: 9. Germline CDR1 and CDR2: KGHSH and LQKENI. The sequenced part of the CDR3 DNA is TGTGCCAGCTCAGCGGAAGAGGGACTAGCGGGAGGTAATGAG. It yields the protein CASSAEEGLAGGNE. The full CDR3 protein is CASSAEEGLAGGNEQFF.

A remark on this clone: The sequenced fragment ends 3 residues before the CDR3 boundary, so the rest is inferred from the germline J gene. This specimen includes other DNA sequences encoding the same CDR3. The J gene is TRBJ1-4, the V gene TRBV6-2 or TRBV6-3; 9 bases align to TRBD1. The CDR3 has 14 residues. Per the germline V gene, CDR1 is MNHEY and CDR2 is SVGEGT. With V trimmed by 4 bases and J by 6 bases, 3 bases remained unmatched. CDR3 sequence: CASSSGQGYEKLFF. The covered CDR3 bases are TGTGCCAGCAGTTCGGGACAGGGATATGAAAAA.

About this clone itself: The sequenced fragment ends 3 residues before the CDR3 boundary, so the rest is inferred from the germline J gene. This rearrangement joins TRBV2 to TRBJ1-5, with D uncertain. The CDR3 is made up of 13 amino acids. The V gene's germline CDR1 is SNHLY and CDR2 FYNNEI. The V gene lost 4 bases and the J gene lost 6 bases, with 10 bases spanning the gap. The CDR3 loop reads CASSARHLQPQHF. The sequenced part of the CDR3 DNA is TGTGCCAGCAGTGCAAGGCACCTTCAGCCC.

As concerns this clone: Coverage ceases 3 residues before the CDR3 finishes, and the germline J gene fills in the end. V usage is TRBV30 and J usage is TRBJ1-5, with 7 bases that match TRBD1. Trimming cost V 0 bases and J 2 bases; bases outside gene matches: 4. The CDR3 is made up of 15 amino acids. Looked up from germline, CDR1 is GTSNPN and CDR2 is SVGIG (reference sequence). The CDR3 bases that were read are TGTGCCTGGAGTGTCGCCGGGACAGGCAATCAGCCC. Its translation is CAWSVAGTGNQP. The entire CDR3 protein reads CAWSVAGTGNQPQHF.

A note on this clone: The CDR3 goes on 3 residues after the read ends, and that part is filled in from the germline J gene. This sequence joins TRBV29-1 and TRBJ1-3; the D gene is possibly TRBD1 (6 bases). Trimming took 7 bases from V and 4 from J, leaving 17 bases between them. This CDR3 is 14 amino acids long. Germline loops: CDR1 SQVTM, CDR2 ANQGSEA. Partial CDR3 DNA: TGCAGCGCCATCCTGGACAGTCTCGGAAACACC. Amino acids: CSAILDSLGNT. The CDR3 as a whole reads CSAILDSLGNTIYF.

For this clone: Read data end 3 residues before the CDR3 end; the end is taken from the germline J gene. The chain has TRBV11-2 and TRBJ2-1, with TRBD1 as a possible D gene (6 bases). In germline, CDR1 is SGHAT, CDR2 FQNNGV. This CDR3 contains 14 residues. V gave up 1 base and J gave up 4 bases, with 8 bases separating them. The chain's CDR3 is CASSLGTAYNEQFF. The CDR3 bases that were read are TGTGCCAGCAGCTTAGGGACAGCTTACAATGAG.

The DNA read from the CDR3 is TGTGCCAGCAGTACCGGACAGGTCTTTGGC. Translating it yields CASSTGQVFG. The CDR3 in its entirety is CASSTGQVFGYTF. V and J are TRBV6-2 or TRBV6-3 and TRBJ1-2; 7 bases agree with TRBD1. Read data end 3 residues before the CDR3 end; the end is taken from the germline J gene. Germline V lookup: CDR1 MNHEY, CDR2 SVGEGT. There are 13 residues in the CDR3. The V segment lost 5 bases and the J segment 7 bases; nucleotides outside the gene matches: 7.

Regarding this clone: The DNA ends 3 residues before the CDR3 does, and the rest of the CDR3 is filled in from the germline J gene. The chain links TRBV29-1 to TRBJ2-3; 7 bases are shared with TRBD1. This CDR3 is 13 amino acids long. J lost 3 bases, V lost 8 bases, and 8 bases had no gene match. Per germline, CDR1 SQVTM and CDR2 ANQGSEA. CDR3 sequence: CSSDRDRTDTQYF. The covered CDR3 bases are TGCAGCTCGGATAGGGACAGAACAGATACG.

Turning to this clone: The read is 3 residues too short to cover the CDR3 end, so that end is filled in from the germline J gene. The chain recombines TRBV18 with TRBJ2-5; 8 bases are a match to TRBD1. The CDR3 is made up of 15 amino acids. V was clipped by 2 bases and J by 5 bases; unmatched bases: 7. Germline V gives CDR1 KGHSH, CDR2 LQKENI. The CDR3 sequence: CASSPYVRGQETQYF. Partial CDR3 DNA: TGTGCCAGCTCACCATACGTCAGGGGGCAGGAGACC.

The CDR3 protein is CASSFQGVGSNQPQHF. CDR3 DNA (partial): TGTGCCAGCAGTTTCCAGGGCGTAGGCAGCAATCAGCCC. The V and J genes are TRBV28 and TRBJ1-5; tentatively, D is TRBD1 (5 bases). The read falls 3 residues short of the CDR3 end, and the missing part is taken from the germline J gene. The germline V and J ends were trimmed by 3 bases and 1 base, with 13 bases remaining between them. Germline CDR1 and CDR2: MDHEN and SYDVKM. CDR3 length equals 16 residues.

The CDR3 spells CSARETGDDYNEQFF. The DNA read from the CDR3 is TGCAGTGCTAGAGAGACAGGGGACGACTACAATGAG. The rearrangement links TRBV20-1 to TRBJ2-1, with 8 bases identical to TRBD1. The DNA ends 3 residues before the CDR3 does, and the rest of the CDR3 is filled in from the germline J gene. The ends lost 0 bases at V and 3 bases at J; junction bases unmatched: 4. This CDR3 region has 15 residues. The germline gives CDR1 DFQATT, CDR2 SNEGSKA (reference sequence).

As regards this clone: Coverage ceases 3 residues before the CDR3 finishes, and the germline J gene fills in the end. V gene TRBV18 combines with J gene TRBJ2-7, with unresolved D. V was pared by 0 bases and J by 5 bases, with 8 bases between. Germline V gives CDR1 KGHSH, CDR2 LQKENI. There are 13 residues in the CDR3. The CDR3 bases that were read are TGTGCCAGCTCACCACCAGCCCCCAACGAG. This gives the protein CASSPPAPNE. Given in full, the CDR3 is CASSPPAPNEQYF.